Below, 9 T cell receptor beta chains from the same sample are listed, as sequenced in a study of technical replicates of blood from a few donors. TCRdb keeps only in-frame clones here, not all; method: immunoSEQ multiplex PCR. The sample includes about 89,000 clones, approximately 94% of them seen just once. Sequencing was performed on T cells isolated from PBMCs. These receptors were taken from a human donor in good health.

This clone has just one count. This chain links TRBV29-1 with TRBJ2-5, with D uncertain. Germline V gene sequence: CDR1 SQVTM, CDR2 ANQGSEA. The CDR3 contains 13 residues. The germline V and J ends were trimmed by 4 bases and 0 bases, with 9 bases remaining between them. The CDR3 region has the DNA TGCAGCGTTGGCGTCGGGTACCAAGAGACCCAGTACTTC. Encoded protein: CSVGVGYQETQYF.

This chain joins TRBV6-1 and TRBJ2-1; 7 bases map to TRBD2. The CDR3 sequence is 15 residues long. Trimming cost V 2 bases and J 5 bases; bases outside gene matches: 6. Germline V gives CDR1 MNHNS, CDR2 SASEGT. The CDR3 spells CASSEMRGSNNEQFF. CDR3 coding DNA: TGTGCCAGCAGTGAAATGCGGGGGAGCAACAATGAGCAGTTCTTC.

This chain connects TRBV7-3 to TRBJ1-2; no clear D gene. This CDR3 has 12 amino acids. Germline V gene sequence: CDR1 SGHTA, CDR2 FQGTGA. The V end was cut by 5 bases, the J end by 5 bases, with 9 bases between. The chain's CDR3 is CASSNPGYGYTF. As DNA, the CDR3 is TGTGCCAGCAGCAACCCAGGATATGGCTACACCTTC. Complete variable domain (other parts from reference TRBV7-3 and TRBJ1-2): GAGVSQTPSNKVTEKGKYVELRCDPISGHTALYWYRQSLGQGPEFLIYFQGTGAADDSGLPNDRFFAVRPEGSVSTLKIQRTERGDSAVYLCASSNPGYGYTFGSGTRLTVV.

The gene calls are TRBV28 and TRBJ2-1; D not resolved. Trimming removed 5 bases from V and 2 bases from J, with 4 bases in between. The CDR3 is made up of 12 amino acids. Germline CDR1 and CDR2: MDHEN and SYDVKM. The CDR3 here is CASSLPYNEQFF. Here the CDR3 DNA reads TGTGCCAGCAGTCTCCCCTACAATGAGCAGTTCTTC.

The chain employs TRBV6-1 and TRBJ2-1, with 8 nucleotides matching TRBD1. The CDR3 spans 13 residues. Trimming cost V 4 bases and J 9 bases; bases outside gene matches: 5. Per the germline V gene, CDR1 is MNHNS and CDR2 is SASEGT. The CDR3: CASSGGTGFEQFF. CDR3 nucleotide sequence: TGTGCCAGCAGTGGGGGGACAGGCTTTGAGCAGTTCTTC.

V usage is TRBV4-2 and J usage is TRBJ2-1, with a weak D call TRBD1 (5 bases). The germline V gene has CDR1 LGHNA and CDR2 YNFKEQ. The CDR3 is 13 amino acids. Trimming shortened V by 4 bases and J by 9 bases, and 13 bases separated the two germline ends. The DNA for the CDR3 is TGTGCCAGCAGCCTCCTAGGGGCTAGTGAGCAGTTCTTC. Translation: CASSLLGASEQFF.

This chain uses TRBV4-2 with TRBJ2-1, with 10 bases identical to TRBD2. V lost 3 bases, J lost 6 bases, and 14 bases stayed unmatched. Germline V CDR1 and CDR2: LGHNA, YNFKEQ. The CDR3 has 18 residues. CDR3 DNA: TGTGCCAGCAGCCAGAGCGGGAGGGTTTTGGTTGGTCGCAATGAGCAGTTCTTC. Protein: CASSQSGRVLVGRNEQFF.

V gene TRBV7-9 combines with J gene TRBJ2-5, with 8 bases identical to TRBD2. The V and J ends lost 5 bases and 5 bases, in that order; junction bases with no gene match: 13. Germline lookup yields CDR1 SEHNR and CDR2 FQNEAQ (reference sequence). The CDR3 loop spans 16 amino acids. CDR3 nucleotides: TGTGCCAGCAGCCCCTTTTCGGGACTAGTGCGGGAGACCCAGTACTTC. Residues: CASSPFSGLVRETQYF.

J is TRBJ2-3 and V is TRBV6-5; TRBD2 agrees at 10 bases. CDR3 length: 16 amino acids. Germline CDR1 is MNHEY and CDR2 is SVGAGI. The V segment lost 4 bases and the J segment 6 bases; nucleotides outside the gene matches: 10. The CDR3 sequence: CASSSRASGSGDTQYF. The CDR3 DNA reads TGTGCCAGCAGTTCTCGCGCTAGCGGGAGTGGGGATACGCAGTATTTT.